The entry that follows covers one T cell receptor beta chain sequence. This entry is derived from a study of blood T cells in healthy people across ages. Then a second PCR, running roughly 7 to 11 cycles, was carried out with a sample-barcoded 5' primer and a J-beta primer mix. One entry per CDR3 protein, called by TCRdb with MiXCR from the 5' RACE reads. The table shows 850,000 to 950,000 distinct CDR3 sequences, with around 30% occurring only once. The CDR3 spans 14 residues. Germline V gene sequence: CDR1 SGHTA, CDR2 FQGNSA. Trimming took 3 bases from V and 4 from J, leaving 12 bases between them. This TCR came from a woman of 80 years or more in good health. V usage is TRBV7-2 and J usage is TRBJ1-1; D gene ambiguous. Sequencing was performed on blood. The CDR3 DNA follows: TGTGCCAGCAGCTTCAGTTTAATGGGCACTGAAGCTTTCTTT. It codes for CASSFSLMGTEAFF.